This T cell receptor (beta chain) was found in a study of PD-1 blockade in classical Hodgkin lymphoma. Time point defined: cycle 4 day 1 (C4D1), after less than 7 weeks of nivolumab. Each and every patient relapsed after autologous stem cell transplantation, and patients got differing brentuximab vedotin exposure. Best responses were complete response, partial response or progressive disease. The V gene's germline CDR1 is SGHTS and CDR2 YDEGEE. CDR3 length: 15 residues. Trimming took 4 bases from V and 6 from J, leaving 17 bases between them. TCRdb's table, derived via immunoSEQ multiplex PCR, lists solely in-frame clones and lacks some. The sample carries about 24,000 clones, about four fifths recorded once. Study results and limitations: Some patients started nivolumab under 1 year after ASCT, and they were excluded. What drove the repertoire differences, possibly disease activity or prior therapy, has not been defined.

On this clone itself: Its antigen is as yet unknown.

The chain joins TRBV5-8 to TRBJ1-5; TRBD1 is a possible D gene (5 bases). This clonotype was obtained from a human donor with classical Hodgkin lymphoma. The material sequenced was peripheral blood mononuclear cells (PBMCs), taken before the fourth cycle of nivolumab. As DNA, the CDR3 is TGTGCCAGCAGCACGGGGGGGTGGCTAGGTCAGCCCCAGCATTTT. Protein: CASSTGGWLGQPQHF.